This T cell receptor (beta chain) is from a study of T cell responses to AZD1222 COVID-19 vaccine. Study results and caveats: Donors skewed white British and female; clonal diversity was possibly underestimated. Repertoire sampling occurred only after the peak T cell response.

Clones were sequenced by immunoSEQ multiplex PCR, and TCRdb holds only the in-frame ones, with some missing. The profile shows about 120,000 clones, about 92% of them singletons. Pooling covered second doses at about 4 or about 12 weeks. On this clone itself: As yet, its antigen is unknown.

The clonotype comes from an adult who received the AZD1222 COVID-19 vaccine. The sample in question was peripheral blood, obtained 28 days after the second AZD1222 dose.

The CDR3 reads CASSSGGSSYEQYF. CDR3 bases: TGTGCCAGCAGTTCCGGAGGGAGCTCCTACGAGCAGTACTTC. The chain is built from TRBV27 and TRBJ2-7; TRBD2 is a possible D gene (6 bases). Germline assignment: CDR1 MNHEY and CDR2 SMNVEV (reference sequence). This CDR3 has 14 amino acids. V lost 4 bases, J lost 0 bases, and 10 bases lay in between.